This TCR beta chain was profiled in a study of cytomegalovirus exposure and HLA in healthy donors. Findings of the study overall: Sequence variants that were highly shared formed a cluster that was likely a sequencing artifact. In a later analysis, HLA-associated beta chains showed higher expansion and lower generation probabilities than comparable chains. There were several of the most significant clusters that appeared linked to common viral pathogens in a later analysis. Several V segments, TRBV6-2 and TRBV6-3 among them, could not be told apart and were dropped.

PCR was performed using 60 Vbeta and 13 Jbeta primers. The table came from immunoSEQ multiplex PCR; TCRdb's copy has only in-frame clones and leaves some out. The data include about 92,000 clones; the top ten clones carry approximately 15%. Comments on this clone: No antigen is known for it.

Trimming removed 1 base from V and 3 bases from J, with 10 bases in between. This CDR3 is 14 amino acids long. CDR1 and CDR2 (germline): SEHNR, FQNEAQ (reference sequence). The sample taken for sequencing was PBMCs. V gene TRBV7-9 combines with J gene TRBJ2-7; D is possibly TRBD1 (6 bases). This clonotype originated in a man aged 50 to 59 in good health and CMV-seropositive. CDR3 residues: CASSLGTGYYEQYF. The CDR3 DNA reads TGTGCCAGCAGCTTAGGAACAGGGTACTACGAGCAGTACTTC.